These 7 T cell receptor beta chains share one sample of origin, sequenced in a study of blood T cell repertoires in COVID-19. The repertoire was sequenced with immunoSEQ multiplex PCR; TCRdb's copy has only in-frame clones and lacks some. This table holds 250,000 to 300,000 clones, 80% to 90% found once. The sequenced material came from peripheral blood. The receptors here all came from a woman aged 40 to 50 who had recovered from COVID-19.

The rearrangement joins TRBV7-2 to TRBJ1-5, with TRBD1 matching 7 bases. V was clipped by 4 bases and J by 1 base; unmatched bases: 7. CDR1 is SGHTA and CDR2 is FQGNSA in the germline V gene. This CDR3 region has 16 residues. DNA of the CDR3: TGTGCCAGCAGCTCACCAACAGGGGCAAGCAATCAGCCCCAGCATTTT. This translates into CASSSPTGASNQPQHF.

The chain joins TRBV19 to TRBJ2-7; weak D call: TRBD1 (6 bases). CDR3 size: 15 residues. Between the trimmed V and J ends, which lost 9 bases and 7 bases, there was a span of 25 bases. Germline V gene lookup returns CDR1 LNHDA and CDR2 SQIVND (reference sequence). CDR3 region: CARTVDRTSSWEQYV. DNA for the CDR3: TGTGCCAGGACTGTAGACAGGACATCTTCGTGGGAGCAGTACGTC.

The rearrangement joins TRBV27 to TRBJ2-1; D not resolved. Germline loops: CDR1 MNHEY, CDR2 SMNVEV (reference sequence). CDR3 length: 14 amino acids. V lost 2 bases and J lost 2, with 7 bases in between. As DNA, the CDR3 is TGTGCCAGCAGTTTACAGTCTGCCTACAATGAGCAGTTCTTC. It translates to CASSLQSAYNEQFF.

The CDR3 sequence: CASGSPIGDTGGYTF. CDR3 DNA: TGTGCCAGCGGATCCCCAATCGGGGATACGGGAGGCTACACCTTC. The rearrangement joins TRBV11-3 to TRBJ1-2; D remains ambiguous. This CDR3 spans 15 amino acids. The V gene lost 8 bases and the J gene lost 8 bases, with 24 bases spanning the gap. The V gene's germline CDR1 is SGHNT and CDR2 YENEEA.

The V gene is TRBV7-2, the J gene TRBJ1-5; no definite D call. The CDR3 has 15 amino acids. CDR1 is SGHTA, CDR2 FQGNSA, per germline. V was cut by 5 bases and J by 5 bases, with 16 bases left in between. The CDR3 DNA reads TGTGCCAGCAGCCTCTCGGCCGGGGAGCATCAGCCCCAGCATTTT. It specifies CASSLSAGEHQPQHF.

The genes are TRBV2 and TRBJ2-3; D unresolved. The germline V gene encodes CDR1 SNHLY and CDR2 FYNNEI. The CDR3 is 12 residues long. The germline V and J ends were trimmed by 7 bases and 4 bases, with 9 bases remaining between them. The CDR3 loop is CASNTIADTQYF. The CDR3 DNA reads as TGTGCCAGCAATACAATCGCAGATACGCAGTATTTT.

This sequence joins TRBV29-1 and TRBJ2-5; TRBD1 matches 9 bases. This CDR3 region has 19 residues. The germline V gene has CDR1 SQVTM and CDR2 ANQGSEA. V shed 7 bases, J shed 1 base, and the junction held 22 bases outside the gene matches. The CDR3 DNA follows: TGCAGCGGGGGTCGTGGGACAGGGCTGGCGGGTGCATCCCAAGAGACCCAGTACTTC. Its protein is CSGGRGTGLAGASQETQYF.